The sequence of this T cell receptor (beta chain) was determined in a study of control samples from healthy donors and cancer patients. Using immunoSEQ multiplex PCR, the repertoire was profiled, and TCRdb retains in-frame clones only, with some absent. The sample contains some 96,000 clones, more than 85% of which appear only once. The CDR3 has 16 residues. V was trimmed by 6 bases and J by 0 bases, leaving 14 bases between them. The germline CDR1 and CDR2 sequences are MNHEY and SVGEGT. This TCR derives from a woman in her fifties or sixties in good health. V usage is TRBV6-2 or TRBV6-3 and J usage is TRBJ2-2; D is uncertain. Source material: blood. The CDR3 DNA reads TGTGCCAGCAGCCGGACCGCCACCTCGAACACCGGGGAGCTGTTTTTT. Its translation: CASSRTATSNTGELFF.